One sample yielded the 8 T cell receptor beta chains listed below, sequenced in a study of blood T cell repertoires in COVID-19 (dated by TCRdb to 2018 to 2020). Library creation used the immunoSEQ multiplex PCR assay. Here the immuneACCESS table is served through TCRdb, limited to in-frame sequences with V and J called. Missing clones are a known gap in these copies; in checked studies unresolved V genes cover under half, and the rest lacks a known reason. The sample table holds roughly 60,000 clones, of which approximately 80% were seen once. Approximately 5.6% of the sample comes from the top ten. The sequencing input was peripheral blood. The receptors stem from a woman aged 60-75 years with acute or convalescent COVID-19.

The V gene is TRBV5-1, the J gene TRBJ2-1, with TRBD2 identical over 10 bases. Germline V gene sequence: CDR1 SGHRS, CDR2 YFSETQ. CDR3 length: 16 residues. Trimming removed 4 bases from V and 6 bases from J; junction bases left unmatched: 10. CDR3 in amino acids: CASSPMSSGGFNEQFF. CDR3 nucleotides: TGCGCCAGCAGCCCGATGTCTAGCGGGGGTTTCAATGAGCAGTTCTTC.

The sample holds one count of this clone. The chain has TRBV6-5 and TRBJ1-1; D gene unclear. The CDR3 runs 12 residues. V was trimmed by 7 bases and J by 0 bases, leaving 6 bases between them. The germline V gene has CDR1 MNHEY and CDR2 SVGAGI. The CDR3, as DNA: TGTGCCAGCACCTCAGTGAACACTGAAGCTTTCTTT. This gives the protein CASTSVNTEAFF.

This sequence joins TRBV4-1 and TRBJ1-4; 7 nucleotides line up with TRBD1. Germline-derived CDR1 and CDR2 are MGHRA and YSYEKL. V lost 0 bases to trimming and J lost 17 bases; unmatched junction nucleotides: 9. The CDR3 runs to 13 residues. CDR3 sequence (DNA): TGCGCCAGCAGCCAAGATCCGTCAGGGACAGTATTTTTT. It encodes CASSQDPSGTVFF.

The chain links TRBV5-6 to TRBJ1-6, with D unresolved. Per the germline V gene, CDR1 is SGHDT and CDR2 is YYEEEE. Between the trimmed V and J ends, which lost 3 bases and 3 bases, there was a span of 16 bases. The CDR3 has 17 amino acids. DNA of the CDR3: TGTGCCAGCAGCTCGGCCCTTGTGGGCCACTATAATTCACCCCTCCACTTT. It yields the protein CASSSALVGHYNSPLHF.

This chain joins TRBV10-3 and TRBJ2-3; 9 nucleotides agree with TRBD2. CDR3 length: 17 residues. The V gene end was trimmed by 0 bases and the J gene end by 2 bases; junction bases not matched to a gene: 6. Germline V lookup: CDR1 ENHRY, CDR2 SYGVKD. The CDR3 coding sequence is TGTGCCATCAGTGAGTCAGCAGCGGGGGGTTTCACAGATACGCAGTATTTT. Translated, it gives CAISESAAGGFTDTQYF.

The table lists this clone with a count of one. The chain has TRBV5-1 and TRBJ1-2; D not certain. Trimming took 4 bases from V and 7 from J, leaving 17 bases between them. CDR3 length: 14 amino acids. Per the germline V gene, CDR1 is SGHRS and CDR2 is YFSETQ. The CDR3: CASSQERASGGYTF. The CDR3 region has the DNA TGCGCCAGCAGCCAGGAGCGGGCATCTGGTGGCTACACCTTC.

This sequence joins TRBV25-1 and TRBJ1-1, with TRBD1 identical over 7 bases. Germline CDR1 is MGHDK and CDR2 is SYGVNS. V lost 8 bases to trimming and J lost 1 base; unmatched junction nucleotides: 16. The CDR3 runs 17 residues. The CDR3 loop reads CASAETGALFSNTEAFF. Written as DNA, the CDR3 is TGTGCCAGCGCGGAAACAGGGGCCCTATTCTCGAACACTGAAGCTTTCTTT.

The V gene is TRBV5-6, the J gene TRBJ2-7; D not resolved. V lost 4 bases to trimming and J lost 1 base, with 12 bases between them. The CDR3 has 14 residues. CDR1 is SGHDT and CDR2 is YYEEEE in the germline V gene. The CDR3 sequence: CASSLFSLSYEQYF. CDR3 bases: TGTGCCAGCAGCCTGTTCAGTTTATCCTACGAGCAGTACTTC. The full variable domain, rest sourced from reference TRBV5-6 and TRBJ2-7, is DAGVTQSPTHLIKTRGQQVTLRCSPKSGHDTVSWYQQALGQGPQFIFQYYEEEERQRGNFPDRFSGHQFPNYSSELNVNALLLGDSALYLCASSLFSLSYEQYFGPGTRLTVT.